The sequence of this T cell receptor beta chain was determined in a study of T cells after yellow fever vaccination. As for the study in general: SMART-Seq v4 Ultra Low Input handled preparation of low-cell-number fractions. The study's findings and limits: A weaker but faster secondary response was observed, peaking on day 5 versus 15.

Deletions cut 2 bases from V and 12 bases from J, with 13 bases between. CDR1 is MNHEY, CDR2 SVGEGT, per germline. The CDR3 runs to 13 residues. TCRdb processed the 5' RACE reads anew with MiXCR; each CDR3 protein has one entry. Of about 240,000 distinct CDR3 sequences in the sample, less than 8.5% were seen once. Points on this clonotype: As yet, its antigen is unknown.

The rearrangement joins TRBV6-2 or TRBV6-3 to TRBJ2-2; D is ambiguous. The origin of this receptor is a man aged 25 to 40 who received the YFV17D yellow fever vaccine. The sequencing here drew on CD4+ T cells sorted from PBMCs, taken 15 days after the yellow fever booster vaccination. The CDR3 DNA reads as TGTGCCAGCAGTTACGAAGGCATTTCCCAGCTGTTTTTT. Its protein product is CASSYEGISQLFF.